This T cell receptor beta chain was observed in a study of cytomegalovirus exposure and HLA in healthy donors. Study context: HLA-typed donors were the source of roughly 85 million unique TCRs held in an early data release. The study, taken as a whole, reports: TRBV6-2, TRBV6-3 and some other V segments were excluded as indistinguishable.

The table lists this clone with a few counts. Antigen: not known. The PCR made use of 60 Vbeta and 13 Jbeta primers. Per the study methods: Per a later analysis, the number of unique TCR beta chains was some 75 million, of which roughly 11 million were shared. Repertoires were generated with immunoSEQ multiplex PCR, while TCRdb's copy carries only in-frame clones and drops some. V, J and clone size are those of that table, while D and trimming were read from the DNA. The sample contains approximately 130,000 clones, roughly 9% of which appear only once. The V segment lost 0 bases and the J segment 3 bases; nucleotides outside the gene matches: 3. The CDR3 totals 14 residues. Germline V CDR1 and CDR2: SGHNT, YYREEE (reference sequence).

The V call is TRBV5-4, the J call TRBJ2-7, with 7 bases that match TRBD1. Specimen: PBMCs. The TCR comes from a woman between 40 and 50 years old in good health and CMV-seropositive. This chain's CDR3 is CASSLEGGDYEQYF. CDR3 coding DNA: TGTGCCAGCAGCTTGGAAGGGGGCGACTACGAGCAGTACTTC.